A selection of T cell receptor beta chains follows, all from one sample in a study of cytomegalovirus exposure and HLA in healthy donors. Measured with immunoSEQ multiplex PCR; TCRdb has only the in-frame clones, and not every one. The table has 70,000 to 100,000 clones, about two thirds seen once. Sequenced: PBMCs. The receptors derive from a woman aged 45-59 years in good health and CMV-seropositive. The CDR3 runs from the conserved cysteine through the conserved F or W. The order of the fields is J gene, V gene, clone size, D gene, CDR3 protein, CDR3 DNA. The D gene is left open where the match is weak. The size entry is marked missing in some rows and otherwise reads once, few, many or a size class.

TRBJ1-2 | TRBV5-1 | few | NA | CASSLNTGNYGYTF | TGCGCCAGCAGCTTAAATACAGGAAACTATGGCTACACCTTC
TRBJ2-1 | TRBV19 | few | TRBD1 | CASSIADRVREQFF | TGTGCCAGTAGTATAGCCGACAGGGTCCGCGAGCAGTTCTTC
TRBJ1-2 | TRBV18 | few | TRBD1 | CASSTGVPGYTF | TGTGCCAGCTCCACAGGGGTGCCTGGCTACACCTTC
TRBJ2-5 | TRBV6-1 | once | TRBD1 | CASSEASGTGQGETQYF | TGTGCCAGCAGTGAAGCCTCCGGGACAGGGCAAGGAGAGACCCAGTACTTC
TRBJ2-7 | TRBV10-3 | NA | TRBD1 | CATRPGQGREQYF | TGTGCCACCCGACCGGGACAGGGTCGCGAGCAGTACTTC
TRBJ2-2 | TRBV5-1 | NA | TRBD2 | CASSFSGGAETGELFF | TGCGCCAGCAGCTTTAGCGGGGGGGCAGAAACCGGGGAGCTGTTTTTT
TRBJ2-5 | TRBV5-1 | few | NA | CASSLVSSPEETQYF | TGCGCCAGCAGCTTGGTTTCTTCGCCGGAAGAGACCCAGTACTTC
TRBJ2-5 | TRBV30 | NA | TRBD1 | CAWSPGQGARETQYF | TGTGCCTGGAGCCCCGGACAGGGGGCGCGGGAGACCCAGTACTTC
TRBJ2-7 | TRBV5-4 | once | NA | CASSLGAQGYEQYF | TGTGCCAGCAGCTTGGGCGCACAGGGTTACGAGCAGTACTTC
TRBJ2-5 | TRBV6-6 | NA | NA | CASSYEERETQYF | TGTGCCAGCAGTTACGAGGAGCGGGAGACCCAGTACTTC
TRBJ1-2 | TRBV29-1 | few | NA | CSVGGQGKGYTF | TGCAGCGTTGGGGGGCAGGGGAAGGGCTACACCTTC
TRBJ2-3 | TRBV2 | NA | TRBD2 | CASRPISGGLADTQYF | TGTGCCAGCAGGCCCATCAGCGGGGGACTGGCAGATACGCAGTATTTT
TRBJ1-1 | TRBV5-1 | NA | NA | CASTWDSVNTEAFF | TGCGCCAGCACCTGGGACTCCGTGAACACTGAAGCTTTCTTT
TRBJ2-1 | TRBV5-4 | NA | NA | CASSLGQETYNEQFF | TGTGCCAGCAGCTTGGGACAGGAGACCTACAATGAGCAGTTCTTC
TRBJ1-2 | TRBV5-5 | once | TRBD1 | CASSPFGTANYGYTF | TGTGCCAGCAGCCCCTTCGGGACAGCTAACTATGGCTACACCTTC
TRBJ2-7 | TRBV28 | NA | NA | CASTLGLPAYEQYF | TGTGCCAGCACCCTGGGACTTCCCGCCTACGAGCAGTACTTC
TRBJ1-1 | TRBV10-3 | few | TRBD1 | CAISAQGVTDTEAFF | TGTGCCATCAGTGCACAGGGGGTAACGGACACTGAAGCTTTCTTT
TRBJ2-3 | TRBV13 | NA | TRBD1 | CASSFYTGTGQSDTQYF | TGTGCCAGCAGCTTTTATACCGGGACAGGGCAATCAGATACGCAGTATTTT
TRBJ1-5 | TRBV23-1 | NA | TRBD1 | CASSQGTAYQPQHF | TGCGCCAGCAGTCAAGGGACAGCGTATCAGCCCCAGCATTTT